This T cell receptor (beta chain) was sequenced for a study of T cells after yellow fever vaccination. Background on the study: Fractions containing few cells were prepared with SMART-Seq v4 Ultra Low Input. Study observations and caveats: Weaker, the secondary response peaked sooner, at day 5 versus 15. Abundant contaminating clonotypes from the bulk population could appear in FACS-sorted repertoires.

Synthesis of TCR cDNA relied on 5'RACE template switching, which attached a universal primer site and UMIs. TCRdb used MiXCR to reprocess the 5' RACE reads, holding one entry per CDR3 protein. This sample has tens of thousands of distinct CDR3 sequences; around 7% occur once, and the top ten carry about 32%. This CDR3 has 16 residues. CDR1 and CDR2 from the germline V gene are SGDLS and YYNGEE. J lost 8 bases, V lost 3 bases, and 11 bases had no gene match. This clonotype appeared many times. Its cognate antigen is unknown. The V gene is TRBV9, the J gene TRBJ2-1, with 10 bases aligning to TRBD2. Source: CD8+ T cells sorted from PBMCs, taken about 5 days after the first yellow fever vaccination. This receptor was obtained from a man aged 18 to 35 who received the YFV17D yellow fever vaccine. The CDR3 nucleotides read TGTGCCAGCAGCGCCCCCGGGCTAGCGGGGGTGGATGAGCAGTTCTTC. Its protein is CASSAPGLAGVDEQFF.